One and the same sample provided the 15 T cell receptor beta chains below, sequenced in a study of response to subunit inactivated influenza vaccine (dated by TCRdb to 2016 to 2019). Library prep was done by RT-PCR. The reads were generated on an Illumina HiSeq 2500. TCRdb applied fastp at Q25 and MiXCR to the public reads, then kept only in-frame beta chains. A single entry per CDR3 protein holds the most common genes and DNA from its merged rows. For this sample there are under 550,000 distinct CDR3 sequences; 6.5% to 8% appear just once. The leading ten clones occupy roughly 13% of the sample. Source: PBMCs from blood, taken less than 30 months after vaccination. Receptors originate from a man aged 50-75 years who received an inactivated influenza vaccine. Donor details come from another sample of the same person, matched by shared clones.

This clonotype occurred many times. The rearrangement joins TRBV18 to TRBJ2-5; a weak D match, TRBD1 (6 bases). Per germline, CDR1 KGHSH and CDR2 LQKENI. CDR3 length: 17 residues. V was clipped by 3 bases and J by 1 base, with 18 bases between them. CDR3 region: CASSPSQGFWGQETQYF. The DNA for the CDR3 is TGTGCCAGCTCACCGTCCCAGGGGTTTTGGGGCCAAGAGACCCAGTACTTC.

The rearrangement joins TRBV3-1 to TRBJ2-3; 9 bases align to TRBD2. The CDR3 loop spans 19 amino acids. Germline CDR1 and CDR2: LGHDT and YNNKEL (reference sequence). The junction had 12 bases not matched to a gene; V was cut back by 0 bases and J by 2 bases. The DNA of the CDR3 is TGTGCCAGCAGCCAAGATACCCCATCGTTAGCGGGAGCCACAGATACGCAGTATTTT. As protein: CASSQDTPSLAGATDTQYF.

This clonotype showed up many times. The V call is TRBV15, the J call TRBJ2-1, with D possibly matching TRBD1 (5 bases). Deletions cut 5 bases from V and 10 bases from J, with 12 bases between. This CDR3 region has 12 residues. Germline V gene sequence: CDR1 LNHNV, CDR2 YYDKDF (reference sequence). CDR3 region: CATSGHKQEQFF. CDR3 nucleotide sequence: TGTGCCACCAGCGGACACAAGCAGGAGCAGTTCTTC.

Written as DNA, the CDR3 is TGTGCCAGCAGCTTTTCTGGATCCCAGAGCGACATTCAGTACTTC. It encodes CASSFSGSQSDIQYF. J is TRBJ2-4 and V is TRBV5-5; D is unresolved. CDR1 is SGHKS, CDR2 YYEKEE, per germline (reference sequence). The CDR3 length is 15 residues. V was trimmed by 2 bases and J by 8 bases, leaving 17 bases between them.

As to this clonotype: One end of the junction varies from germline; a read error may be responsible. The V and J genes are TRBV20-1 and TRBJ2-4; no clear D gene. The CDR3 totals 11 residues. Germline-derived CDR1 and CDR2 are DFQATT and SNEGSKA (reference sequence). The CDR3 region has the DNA TGCAGTGCCAGAGTACGGGACATTCAGTACTTC. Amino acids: CSARVRDIQYF.

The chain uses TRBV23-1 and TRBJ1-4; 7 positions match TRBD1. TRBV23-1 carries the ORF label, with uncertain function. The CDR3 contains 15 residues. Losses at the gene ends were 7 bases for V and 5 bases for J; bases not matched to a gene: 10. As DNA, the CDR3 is TGCGCCAGCACCCGACCCGACAGGGTGAATGAAAAACTGTTTTTT. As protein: CASTRPDRVNEKLFF.

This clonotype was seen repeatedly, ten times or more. The CDR3: CASSVDRDTGELFF. The CDR3 DNA reads TGTGCCAGCAGCGTAGACAGGGACACCGGGGAGCTGTTTTTT. This sequence joins TRBV9 and TRBJ2-2; maybe TRBD1 (6 bases). The CDR3 is made up of 14 amino acids. Deletions cut 0 bases from V and 3 bases from J, with 6 bases between. CDR1 is SGDLS and CDR2 is YYNGEE in the germline V gene.

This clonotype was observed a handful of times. CDR3 coding DNA: TGTGCCAGCACCATTGGACAGGGGGGTTATGGCTACACCTTC. Encoded protein: CASTIGQGGYGYTF. The chain uses TRBV7-9 and TRBJ1-2; 10 bases map to TRBD1. The V gene end was trimmed by 7 bases and the J gene end by 5 bases; junction bases not matched to a gene: 7. Looked up from germline, CDR1 is SEHNR and CDR2 is FQNEAQ (reference sequence). The CDR3 extends over 14 amino acids.

The CDR3 DNA follows: TGTGCCAGCAGCCGCGAACGGTCCGGCGGAAACACCATATATTTT. This sequence encodes CASSRERSGGNTIYF. The chain couples TRBV4-2 to TRBJ1-3; D is undetermined. In germline, CDR1 is LGHNA, CDR2 YNFKEQ. CDR3 length equals 15 residues. The ends were cut back, 4 bases at V and 4 bases at J, with 14 bases in the middle.

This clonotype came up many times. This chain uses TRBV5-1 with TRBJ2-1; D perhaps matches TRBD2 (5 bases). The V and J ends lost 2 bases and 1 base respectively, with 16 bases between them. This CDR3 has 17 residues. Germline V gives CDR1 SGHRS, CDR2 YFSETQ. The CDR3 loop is CASSFRSDLTSYNEQFF. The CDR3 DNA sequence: TGCGCCAGCAGCTTCCGTAGCGACCTGACATCCTACAATGAGCAGTTCTTC.

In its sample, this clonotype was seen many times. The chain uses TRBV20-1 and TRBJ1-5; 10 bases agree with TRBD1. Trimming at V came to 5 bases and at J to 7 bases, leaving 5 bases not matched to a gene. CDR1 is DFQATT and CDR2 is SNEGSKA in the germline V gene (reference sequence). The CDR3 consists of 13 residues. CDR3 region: CSAGDRGSQPQHF. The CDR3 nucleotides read TGCAGTGCTGGGGACAGGGGAAGCCAGCCCCAGCATTTT.

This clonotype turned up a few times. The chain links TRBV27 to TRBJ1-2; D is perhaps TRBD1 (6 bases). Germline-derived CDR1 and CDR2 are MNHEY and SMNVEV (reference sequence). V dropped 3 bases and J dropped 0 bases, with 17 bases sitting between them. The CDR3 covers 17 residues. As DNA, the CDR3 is TGTGCCAGCAGTTTTTCCGGCCGGGACATTTCTAACTATGGCTACACCTTC. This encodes CASSFSGRDISNYGYTF.

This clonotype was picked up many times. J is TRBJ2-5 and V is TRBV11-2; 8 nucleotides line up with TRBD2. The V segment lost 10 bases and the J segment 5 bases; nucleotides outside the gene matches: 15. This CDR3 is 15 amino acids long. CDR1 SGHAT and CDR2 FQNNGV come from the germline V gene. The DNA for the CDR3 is TGTGCCACCAACACGAGGGGACTAGATGCGGAGACCCAGTACTTC. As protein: CATNTRGLDAETQYF.

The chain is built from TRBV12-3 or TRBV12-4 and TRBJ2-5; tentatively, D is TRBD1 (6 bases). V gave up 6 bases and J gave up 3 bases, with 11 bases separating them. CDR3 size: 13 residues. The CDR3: CASRPDSEETQYF. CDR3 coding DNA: TGTGCCAGCAGACCGGACAGTGAAGAGACCCAGTACTTC.

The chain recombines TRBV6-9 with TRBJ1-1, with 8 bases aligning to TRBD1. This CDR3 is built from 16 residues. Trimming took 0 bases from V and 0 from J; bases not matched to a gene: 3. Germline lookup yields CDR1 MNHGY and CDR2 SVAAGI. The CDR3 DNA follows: TGTGCCAGCAGTTATTCCGTACAGGGGGTGAACACTGAAGCTTTCTTT. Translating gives CASSYSVQGVNTEAFF.